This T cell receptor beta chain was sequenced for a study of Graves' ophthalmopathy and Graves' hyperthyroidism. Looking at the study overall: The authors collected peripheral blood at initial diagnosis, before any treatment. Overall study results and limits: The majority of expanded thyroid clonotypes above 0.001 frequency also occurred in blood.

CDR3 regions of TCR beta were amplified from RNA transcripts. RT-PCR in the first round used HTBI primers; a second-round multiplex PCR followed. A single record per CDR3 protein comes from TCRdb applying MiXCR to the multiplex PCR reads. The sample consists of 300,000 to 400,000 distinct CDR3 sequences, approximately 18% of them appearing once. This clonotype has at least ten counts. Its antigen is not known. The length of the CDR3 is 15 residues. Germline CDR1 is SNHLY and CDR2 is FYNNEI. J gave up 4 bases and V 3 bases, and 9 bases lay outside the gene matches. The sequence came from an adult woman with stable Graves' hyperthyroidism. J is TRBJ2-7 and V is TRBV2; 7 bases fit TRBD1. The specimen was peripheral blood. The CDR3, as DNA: TGTGCCAGCAGTGACAGGGGGTCGTCCCTGTACGAGCAGTACTTC. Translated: CASSDRGSSLYEQYF.